Here is one T cell receptor (beta chain) with its context. Its antigen is unknown. A read error may explain this, as a much larger clone is one base away. This CDR3 fails to terminate in the conserved phenylalanine or tryptophan, so it likely reflects a read error. Only patients with CD8+CD57+ cell expansion on flow cytometry were chosen for sequencing. The V gene's germline CDR1 is MNHNS and CDR2 SASEGT. The V end lost 5 bases, the J end lost 3 bases, and 8 bases lay between the germline ends. This CDR3 contains 12 residues. This entry comes from a study of CD8+CD57+ T cells in acquired aplastic anemia. TCR beta VDJ and CDR3 were profiled, and genomic DNA was the template. TCRdb recomputed calls from the reads with MiXCR, one row per CDR3 protein. Of 100,000 to 150,000 distinct CDR3 sequences in the sample, 40% are singletons; the top ten hold more than 2.5%. Study results and limitations: A set of 25 to 35 CD8+ CDR3 sequences was shared between patients and controls, and these sequences appeared highly expressed in patients. Significance was not reached for CD8+ Simpson's diversity between patients and controls.

The receptor's source is a human donor with aplastic anemia. The V call is TRBV6-1, the J call TRBJ2-7; TRBD1 might be the D (6 bases). The sequencing input was sorted CD4+, CD8+, or CD8+CD57+ T cells (not recorded which) from PBMCs. The CDR3 DNA sequence: TGTGCCAGCAGTACGACAGGCTACGAGCAGTACCTC. This sequence encodes CASSTTGYEQYL.